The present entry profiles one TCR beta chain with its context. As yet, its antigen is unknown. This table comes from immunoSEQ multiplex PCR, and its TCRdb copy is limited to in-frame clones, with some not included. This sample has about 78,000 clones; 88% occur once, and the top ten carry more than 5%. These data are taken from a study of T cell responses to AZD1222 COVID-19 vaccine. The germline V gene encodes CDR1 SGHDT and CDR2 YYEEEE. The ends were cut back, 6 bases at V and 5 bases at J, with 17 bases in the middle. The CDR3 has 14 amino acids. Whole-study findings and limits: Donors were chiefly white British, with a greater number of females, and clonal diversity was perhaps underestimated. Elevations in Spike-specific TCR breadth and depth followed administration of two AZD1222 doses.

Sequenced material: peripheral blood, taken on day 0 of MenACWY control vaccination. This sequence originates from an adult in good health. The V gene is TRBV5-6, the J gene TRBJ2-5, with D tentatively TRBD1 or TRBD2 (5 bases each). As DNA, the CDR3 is TGTGCCAGCACCCCACGATCGGGGCGGGAGACCCAGTACTTC. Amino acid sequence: CASTPRSGRETQYF.